This entry lists 5 T cell receptor beta chains sequenced from one sample in a study of tumor-infiltrating lymphocytes in primary liver carcinoma. Total RNA amounting to roughly 450 ng was the source from which TCR beta cDNA was made with a constant-region primer. ARM-PCR was slightly modified, and three nested multiplex PCR rounds with it gave rise to the TCR beta libraries. Each of the first two PCR rounds ran roughly 9 cycles with TRBV1-TRBV30 forward and C-beta reverse primers. MiXCR, run by TCRdb on the multiplex PCR reads, gives a single entry per CDR3 protein. The data show about 330,000 distinct CDR3 sequences, 65% seen once. RNA isolated from unsorted whole blood supplied the blood RNA, with germline DNA also extracted. Sequenced material: peripheral blood. These receptors all come from a man in his forties with primary liver carcinoma and hepatitis B virus infection.

Remarks on this clonotype: Sequence at one end of the junction differs from germline and may be a read error. This chain uses TRBV11-2 with TRBJ2-5, with D perhaps TRBD2 (6 bases). Germline CDR1 SGHAT, CDR2 FQNNGV. The length of the CDR3 is 16 residues. The CDR3 is CVSSLGFGGRGETQYF. The CDR3 DNA follows: TGTGTCAGCAGCTTGGGGTTTGGAGGGCGGGGAGAGACCCAGTACTTC.

This chain connects TRBV7-9 to TRBJ2-5; TRBD1 or TRBD2 may be the D gene (5 bases each). The germline gives CDR1 SEHNR, CDR2 FQNEAQ (reference sequence). Trimming shortened V by 3 bases and J by 5 bases, and 16 bases separated the two germline ends. The CDR3 length is 15 residues. This CDR3 is CASSLGDYSWETQYF. The DNA of the CDR3 is TGTGCCAGCAGCTTGGGGGATTATAGTTGGGAGACCCAGTACTTC.

The V call is TRBV11-2, the J call TRBJ2-7, with 9 nucleotides matching TRBD1. The CDR3 runs to 12 residues. V dropped 7 bases and J dropped 5; count of bases not matched to a gene: 3. Looked up from germline, CDR1 is SGHAT and CDR2 is FQNNGV. This chain's CDR3 is CASNWDRDEQYF. The DNA for the CDR3 is TGTGCCAGCAACTGGGACAGGGACGAGCAGTACTTC.

The genes are TRBV25-1 and TRBJ2-5, with a possible D match to TRBD2 (6 bases). This CDR3 contains 14 residues. V was cut by 8 bases and J by 5 bases, with 18 bases left in between. Germline V gives CDR1 MGHDK, CDR2 SYGVNS. CDR3 in DNA: TGTGCCAGCGACCAGTGGAGGGATGAGGAGACCCAGTACTTC. As protein: CASDQWRDEETQYF.

The chain is built from TRBV19 and TRBJ2-1; 8 bases align to TRBD2. V shed 8 bases, J shed 12 bases, and the junction held 12 bases outside the gene matches. There are 13 residues in the CDR3. Germline assignment: CDR1 LNHDA and CDR2 SQIVND (reference sequence). The CDR3 protein is CASFSGTSGGQFF. For the CDR3, the DNA is TGTGCCAGTTTTAGCGGGACTTCGGGTGGGCAGTTCTTC.